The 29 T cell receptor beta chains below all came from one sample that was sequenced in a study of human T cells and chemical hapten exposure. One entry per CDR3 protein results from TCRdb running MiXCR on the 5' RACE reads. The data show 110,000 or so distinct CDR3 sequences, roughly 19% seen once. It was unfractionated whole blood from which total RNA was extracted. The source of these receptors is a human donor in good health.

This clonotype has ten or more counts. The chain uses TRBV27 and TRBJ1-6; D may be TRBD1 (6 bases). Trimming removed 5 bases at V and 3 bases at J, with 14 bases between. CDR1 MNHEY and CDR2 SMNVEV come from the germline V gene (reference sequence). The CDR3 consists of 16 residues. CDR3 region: CASSRGLGGYNSPLHF. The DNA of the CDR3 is TGTGCCAGCAGTCGCGGACTAGGGGGCTATAATTCACCCCTCCACTTT.

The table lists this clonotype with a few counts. The CDR3 nucleotides read TGCGCCAGCAGCTTGGAGGCCCAAGGACGAGAGACCCAGTACTTC. As protein: CASSLEAQGRETQYF. The J gene is TRBJ2-5, the V gene TRBV5-1; the D is unclear. The CDR3 runs 15 residues. The V end was cut by 0 bases, the J end by 4 bases, with 13 bases between. From germline, CDR1 is SGHRS and CDR2 YFSETQ.

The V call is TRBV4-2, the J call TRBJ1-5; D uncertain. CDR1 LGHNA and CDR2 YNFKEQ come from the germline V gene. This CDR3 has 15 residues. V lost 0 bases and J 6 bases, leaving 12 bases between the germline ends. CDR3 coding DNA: TGTGCCAGCAGCCAAGAACCCAGTGAGAGTCAGCCCCAGCATTTT. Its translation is CASSQEPSESQPQHF.

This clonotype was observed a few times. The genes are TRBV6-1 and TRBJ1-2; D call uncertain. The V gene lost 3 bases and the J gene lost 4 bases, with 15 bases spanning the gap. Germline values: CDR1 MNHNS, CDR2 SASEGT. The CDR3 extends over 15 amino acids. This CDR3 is CASSEPDGRRYGYTF. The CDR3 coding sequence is TGTGCCAGCAGTGAGCCGGATGGGCGTCGCTATGGCTACACCTTC.

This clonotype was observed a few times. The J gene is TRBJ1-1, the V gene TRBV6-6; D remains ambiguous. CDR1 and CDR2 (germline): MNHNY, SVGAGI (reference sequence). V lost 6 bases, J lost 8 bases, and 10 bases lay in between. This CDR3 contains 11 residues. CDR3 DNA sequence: TGTGCCAGCAGCCAGCGGCGCGAAGCTTTCTTT. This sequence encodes CASSQRREAFF.

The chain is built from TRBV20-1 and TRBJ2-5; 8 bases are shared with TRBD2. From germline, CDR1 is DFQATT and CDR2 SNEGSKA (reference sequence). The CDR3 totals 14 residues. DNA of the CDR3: TGCAGGGGCCCCAGCGGGAGAGCTCAAGAGACCCAGTACTTC. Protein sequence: CRGPSGRAQETQYF.

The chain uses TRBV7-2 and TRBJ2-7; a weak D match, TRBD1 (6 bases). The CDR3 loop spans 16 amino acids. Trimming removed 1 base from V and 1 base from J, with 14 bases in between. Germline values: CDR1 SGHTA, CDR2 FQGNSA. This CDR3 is CASSLVGGRLSYEQYF. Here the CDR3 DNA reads TGTGCCAGCAGCTTAGTAGGGGGAAGGTTATCCTACGAGCAGTACTTC.

CDR3 protein: CASNRRGAGTDTQYF. DNA of the CDR3: TGTGCCAGCAACCGCAGGGGTGCCGGCACAGATACGCAGTATTTT. The chain joins TRBV7-2 to TRBJ2-3; possible D gene TRBD1, 6 bases. The CDR3 is made up of 15 amino acids. V was pared by 7 bases and J by 1 base, with 15 bases between. Germline CDR1 SGHTA, CDR2 FQGNSA.

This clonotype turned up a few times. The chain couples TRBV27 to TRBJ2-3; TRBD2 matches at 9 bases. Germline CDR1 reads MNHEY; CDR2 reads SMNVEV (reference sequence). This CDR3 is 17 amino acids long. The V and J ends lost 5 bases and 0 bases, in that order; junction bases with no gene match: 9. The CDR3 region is CASSPIILAGSTDTQYF. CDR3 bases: TGTGCCAGCAGTCCCATTATCCTAGCGGGAAGCACAGATACGCAGTATTTT.

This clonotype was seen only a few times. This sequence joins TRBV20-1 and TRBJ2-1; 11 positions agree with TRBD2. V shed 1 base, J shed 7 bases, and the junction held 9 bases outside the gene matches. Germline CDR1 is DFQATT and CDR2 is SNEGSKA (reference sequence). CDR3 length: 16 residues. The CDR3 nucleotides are TGCAGTGCTAGAGGGCTACTAGCGGGAGCCGAGAATGAGCAGTTCTTC. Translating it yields CSARGLLAGAENEQFF.

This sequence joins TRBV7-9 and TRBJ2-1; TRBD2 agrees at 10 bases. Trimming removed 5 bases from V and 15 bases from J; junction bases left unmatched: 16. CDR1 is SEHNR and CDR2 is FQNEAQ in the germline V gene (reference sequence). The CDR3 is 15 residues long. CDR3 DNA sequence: TGTGCCAGCAGCCAAAGAAGCTTAGCGGGAGGTGGGCTGTTCTTC. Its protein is CASSQRSLAGGGLFF.

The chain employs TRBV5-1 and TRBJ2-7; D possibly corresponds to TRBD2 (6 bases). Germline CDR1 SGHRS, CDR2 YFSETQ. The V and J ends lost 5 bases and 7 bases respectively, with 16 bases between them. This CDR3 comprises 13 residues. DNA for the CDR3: TGCGCCAGCAGGCGGGGCGGAGTTCTGGAGCAGTACTTC. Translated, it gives CASRRGGVLEQYF.

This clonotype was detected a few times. The CDR3 DNA reads TGCGCCAGCAGGGCAGTGGGCGGCAATGAAAAACTGTTTTTT. Translation: CASRAVGGNEKLFF. The chain uses TRBV4-1 and TRBJ1-4; D unclear. CDR3 size: 14 residues. V was cut by 6 bases and J by 5 bases, with 13 bases left in between. CDR1 is MGHRA, CDR2 YSYEKL, per germline.

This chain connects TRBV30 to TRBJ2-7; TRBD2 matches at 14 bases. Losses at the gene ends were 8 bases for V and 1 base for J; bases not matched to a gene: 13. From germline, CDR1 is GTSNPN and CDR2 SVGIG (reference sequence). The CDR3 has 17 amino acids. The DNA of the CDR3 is TGTGCCGGGTCCGGGGGGACTAGCGGGAGACCGTCCTACGAGCAGTACTTC. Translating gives CAGSGGTSGRPSYEQYF.

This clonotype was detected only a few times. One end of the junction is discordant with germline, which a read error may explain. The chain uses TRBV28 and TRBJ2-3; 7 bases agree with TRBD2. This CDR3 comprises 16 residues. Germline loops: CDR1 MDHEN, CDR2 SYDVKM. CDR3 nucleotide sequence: TGTGCCAGCAGTTACCCCGAGAGGGGACTACACGGTTGGATGGTATTT. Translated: CASSYPERGLHGWMVF.

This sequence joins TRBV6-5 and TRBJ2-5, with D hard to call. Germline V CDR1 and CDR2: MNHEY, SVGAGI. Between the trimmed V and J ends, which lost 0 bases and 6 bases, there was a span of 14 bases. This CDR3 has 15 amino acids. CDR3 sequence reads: CASSYSDAVGKTQYF. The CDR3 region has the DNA TGTGCCAGCAGTTACTCGGACGCGGTGGGGAAGACCCAGTACTTC.

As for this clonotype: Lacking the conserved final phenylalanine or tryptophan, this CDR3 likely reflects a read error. CDR3 protein: CSATDSGSRNNEQFY. Written as DNA, the CDR3 is TGCAGTGCTACCGATAGCGGGAGTAGAAACAATGAGCAGTTCTAC. This chain uses TRBV20-1 with TRBJ2-1; 9 bases are a match to TRBD2. The CDR3 runs to 15 residues. Trimming cost V 4 bases and J 5 bases; bases outside gene matches: 9. Germline V gene data show CDR1 as DFQATT and CDR2 as SNEGSKA (reference sequence).

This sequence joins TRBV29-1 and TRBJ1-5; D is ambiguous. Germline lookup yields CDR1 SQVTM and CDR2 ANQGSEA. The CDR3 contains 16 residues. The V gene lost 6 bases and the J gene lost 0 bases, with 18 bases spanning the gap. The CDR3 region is CSVRKRRTNSNQPQHF. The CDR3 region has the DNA TGCAGCGTCCGTAAACGACGGACTAATAGCAATCAGCCCCAGCATTTT.

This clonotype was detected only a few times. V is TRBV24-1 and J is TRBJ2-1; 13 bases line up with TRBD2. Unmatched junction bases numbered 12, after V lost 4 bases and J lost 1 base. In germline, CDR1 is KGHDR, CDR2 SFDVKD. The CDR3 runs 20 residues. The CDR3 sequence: CATSDPRTSGSPRSYNEQFF. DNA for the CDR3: TGTGCCACCAGTGACCCGCGGACTAGCGGGAGCCCGCGGTCCTACAATGAGCAGTTCTTC.

As DNA, the CDR3 is TGTGCCAGCAGTCGGGACAGAAACATTCAGTACTTC. Translated, it gives CASSRDRNIQYF. The chain recombines TRBV5-6 with TRBJ2-4, with TRBD1 matching 7 bases. Germline CDR1 SGHDT, CDR2 YYEEEE. V dropped 5 bases and J dropped 6; count of bases not matched to a gene: 2. There are 12 residues in the CDR3.

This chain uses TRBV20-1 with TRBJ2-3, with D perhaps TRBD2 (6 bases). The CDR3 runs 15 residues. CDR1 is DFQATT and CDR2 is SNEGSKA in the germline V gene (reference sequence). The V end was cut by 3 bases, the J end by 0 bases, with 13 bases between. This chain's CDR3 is CSASVSGTSTDTQYF. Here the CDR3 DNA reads TGCAGTGCTAGTGTATCGGGGACTAGCACAGATACGCAGTATTTT.

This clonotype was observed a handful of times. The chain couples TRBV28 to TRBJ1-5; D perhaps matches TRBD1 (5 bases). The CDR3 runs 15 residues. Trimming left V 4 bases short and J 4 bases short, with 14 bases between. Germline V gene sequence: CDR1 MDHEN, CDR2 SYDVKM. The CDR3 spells CASSSPGGGNQPQHF. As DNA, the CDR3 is TGTGCCAGCAGTTCCCCGGGGGGGGGGAATCAGCCCCAGCATTTT.

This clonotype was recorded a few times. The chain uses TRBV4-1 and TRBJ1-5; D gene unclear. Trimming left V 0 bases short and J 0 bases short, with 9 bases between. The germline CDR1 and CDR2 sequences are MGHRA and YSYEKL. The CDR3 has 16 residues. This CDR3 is CASSQDAPYSNQPQHF. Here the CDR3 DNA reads TGCGCCAGCAGCCAAGATGCGCCTTATAGCAATCAGCCCCAGCATTTT.

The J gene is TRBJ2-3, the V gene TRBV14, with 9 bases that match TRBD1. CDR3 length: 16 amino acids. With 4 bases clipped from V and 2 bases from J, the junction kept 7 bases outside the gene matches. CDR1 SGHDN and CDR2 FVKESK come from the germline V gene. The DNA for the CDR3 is TGTGCCAGCAGCCGATATGGACAGGGGAACACAGATACGCAGTATTTT. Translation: CASSRYGQGNTDTQYF.

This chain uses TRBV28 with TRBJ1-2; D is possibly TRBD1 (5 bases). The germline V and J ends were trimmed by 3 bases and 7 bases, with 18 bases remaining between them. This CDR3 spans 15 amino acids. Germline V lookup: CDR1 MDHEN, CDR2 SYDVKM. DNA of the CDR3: TGTGCCAGCAGTTTTCCCGAACAGGTCCCCGGTGGCTACACCTTC. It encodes CASSFPEQVPGGYTF.

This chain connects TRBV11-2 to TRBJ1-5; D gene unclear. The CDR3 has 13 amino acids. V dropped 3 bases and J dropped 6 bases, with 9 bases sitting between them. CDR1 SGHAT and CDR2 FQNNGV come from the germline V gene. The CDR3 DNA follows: TGTGCCAGCAGCTTTAGAGGGAGTCAGCCCCAGCATTTT. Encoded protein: CASSFRGSQPQHF.

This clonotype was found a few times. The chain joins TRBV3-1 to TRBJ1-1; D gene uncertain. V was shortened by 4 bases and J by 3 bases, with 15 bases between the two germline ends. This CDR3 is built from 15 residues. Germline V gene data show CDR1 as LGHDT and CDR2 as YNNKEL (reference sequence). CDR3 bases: TGTGCCAGCAGCCGAGGACGGCATCGGGACACTGAAGCTTTCTTT. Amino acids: CASSRGRHRDTEAFF.

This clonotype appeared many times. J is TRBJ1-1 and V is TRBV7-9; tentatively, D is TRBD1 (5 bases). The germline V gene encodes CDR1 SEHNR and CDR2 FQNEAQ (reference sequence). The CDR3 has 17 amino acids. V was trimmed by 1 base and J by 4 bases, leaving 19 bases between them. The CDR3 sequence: CASSLGVFRTSVTEAFF. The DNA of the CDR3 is TGTGCCAGCAGCTTAGGGGTGTTCAGGACAAGCGTCACTGAAGCTTTCTTT.

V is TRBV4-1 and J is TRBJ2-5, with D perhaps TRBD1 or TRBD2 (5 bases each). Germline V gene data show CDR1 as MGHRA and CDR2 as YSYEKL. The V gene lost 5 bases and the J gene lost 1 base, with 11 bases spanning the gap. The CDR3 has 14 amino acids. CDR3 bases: TGCGCCAGCAGCAAAGTGGGACCCCAAGAGACCCAGTACTTC. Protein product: CASSKVGPQETQYF.